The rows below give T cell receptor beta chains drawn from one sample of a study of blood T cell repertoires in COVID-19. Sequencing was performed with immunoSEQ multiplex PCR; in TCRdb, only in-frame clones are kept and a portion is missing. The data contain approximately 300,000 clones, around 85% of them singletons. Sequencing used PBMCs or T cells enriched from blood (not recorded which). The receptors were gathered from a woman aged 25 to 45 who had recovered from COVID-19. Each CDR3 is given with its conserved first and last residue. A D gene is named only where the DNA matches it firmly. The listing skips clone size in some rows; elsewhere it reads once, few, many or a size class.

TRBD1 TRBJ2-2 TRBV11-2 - TGTGCCAGCAGCCAACGGACAGGGTCGGGCACCGGGGAGCTGTTTTTT CASSQRTGSGTGELFF
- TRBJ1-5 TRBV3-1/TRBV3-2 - TGTGCCAGCAGCCAAGGCAGTGGTAAGTCCCAGCATTTT CASSQGSGKSQHF
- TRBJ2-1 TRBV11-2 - TGTGCCAGCAGCTTTAGGCCTTGGGGCGATGAGCAGTTCTTC CASSFRPWGDEQFF
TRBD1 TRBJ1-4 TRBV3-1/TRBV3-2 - TGTGCCAGCAGCCAAGATCAGGCTGGGACAGGGGATGAAAAACTGTTTTTT CASSQDQAGTGDEKLFF
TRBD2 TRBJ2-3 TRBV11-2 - TGTGCCAGCAACCTAGCGGGAGGGGCAGATACGCAGTATTTT CASNLAGGADTQYF
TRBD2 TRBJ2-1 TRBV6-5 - TGTGCCAGCGGCCGCCAGCGGGGGGGCTTTAATGAGCAGTTCTTC CASGRQRGGFNEQFF
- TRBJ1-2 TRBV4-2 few TGTGCCAGCAGCCAAGGAGTAGGGAGAGGCTACACCTTC CASSQGVGRGYTF
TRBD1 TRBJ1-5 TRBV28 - TGTGCCAGCAGTTCCCGAGGACAGGGGGCCTTGTACGGCAATCAGCCCCAGCATTTT CASSSRGQGALYGNQPQHF
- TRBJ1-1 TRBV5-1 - TGCGCCAGCAGCTTAACAGAGGGCACTGAAGCTTTCTTT CASSLTEGTEAFF
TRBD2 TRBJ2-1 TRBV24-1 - TGTGCCACCAGTGATTTTCTAGCGGTAAACTACAATGAGCAGTTCTTC CATSDFLAVNYNEQFF
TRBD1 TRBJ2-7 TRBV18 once TGTGCCAGCTCACCACCAAGGACAGGGAACAACGAGCAGTACTTC CASSPPRTGNNEQYF
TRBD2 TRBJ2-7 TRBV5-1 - TGCGCCAGCAGCTTGGCACTAGCGGGAGCCTACGAGCAGTACTTC CASSLALAGAYEQYF
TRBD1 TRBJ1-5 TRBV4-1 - TGCGCCAGCAGCCAAGAGGACAGGGGGGGGAATCAGCCCCAGCATTTT CASSQEDRGGNQPQHF
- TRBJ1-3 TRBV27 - TGTGCCAGCAGTTTAGGAGGGGCCTCTGGAAACACCATATATTTT CASSLGGASGNTIYF
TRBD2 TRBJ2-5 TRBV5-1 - TGCGCCAGCAGCCCACGGACTAGCGGCGGAGAGACCCAGTACTTC CASSPRTSGGETQYF
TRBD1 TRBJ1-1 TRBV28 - TGTGCCAGCAAAACCGACAGGGGCCTTGGTAACACTGAAGCTTTCTTT CASKTDRGLGNTEAFF
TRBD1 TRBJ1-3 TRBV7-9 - TGTGCCAGCAGCCCCGACCCCAGGGGGCGGTCTGGAAACACCATATATTTT CASSPDPRGRSGNTIYF
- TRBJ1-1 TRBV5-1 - TGCGCCAGCAGTACGTCCCCGGGGACTGAAGCTTTCTTT CASSTSPGTEAFF
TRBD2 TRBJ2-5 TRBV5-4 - TGTGCCAGCAGCCCAGTAGGCGGGAGGGCCCTGGAGACCCAGTACTTC CASSPVGGRALETQYF
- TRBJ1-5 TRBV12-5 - TGTGCTAGTGGTTTGGCCCGAGGTGGAGGGCCTCACAATCAGCCCCAGCATTTT CASGLARGGGPHNQPQHF
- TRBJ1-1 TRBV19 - TGTGCCAGTAGTATGAACAGGGCTACTGAAGCTTTCTTT CASSMNRATEAFF